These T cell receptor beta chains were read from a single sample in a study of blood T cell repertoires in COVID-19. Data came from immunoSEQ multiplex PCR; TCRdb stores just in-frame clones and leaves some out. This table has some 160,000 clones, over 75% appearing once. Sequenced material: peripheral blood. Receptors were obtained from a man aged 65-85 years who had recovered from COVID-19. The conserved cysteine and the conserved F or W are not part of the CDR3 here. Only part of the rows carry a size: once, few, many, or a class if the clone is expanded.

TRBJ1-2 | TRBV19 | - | ASSARTGNYGYT
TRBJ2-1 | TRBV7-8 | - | ASSFLAGGIDEQF
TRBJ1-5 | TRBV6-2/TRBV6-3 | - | ASSKAGESQPQH
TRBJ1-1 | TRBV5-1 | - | ASSLETGNTEAF
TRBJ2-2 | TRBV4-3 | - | ASSPSGTDTGELF
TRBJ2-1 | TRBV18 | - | ASSPPRSRVNEQF
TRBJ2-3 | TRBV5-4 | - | ASSSRTGTDTQY
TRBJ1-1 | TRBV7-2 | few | ASSLVSWRGEAF
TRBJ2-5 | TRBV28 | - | ASSFPFETSGSGSRPETQY
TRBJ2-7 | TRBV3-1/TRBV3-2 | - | ASSPGLVAPWEQY
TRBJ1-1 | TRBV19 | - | ASSMYAGNTEAF
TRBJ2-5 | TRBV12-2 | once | ASRPVGREMIETQY
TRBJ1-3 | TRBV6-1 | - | ASSEQAGNTIY
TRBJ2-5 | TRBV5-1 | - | ASSYQTGAQETQY
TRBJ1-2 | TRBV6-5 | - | ASSSSGGRGYT